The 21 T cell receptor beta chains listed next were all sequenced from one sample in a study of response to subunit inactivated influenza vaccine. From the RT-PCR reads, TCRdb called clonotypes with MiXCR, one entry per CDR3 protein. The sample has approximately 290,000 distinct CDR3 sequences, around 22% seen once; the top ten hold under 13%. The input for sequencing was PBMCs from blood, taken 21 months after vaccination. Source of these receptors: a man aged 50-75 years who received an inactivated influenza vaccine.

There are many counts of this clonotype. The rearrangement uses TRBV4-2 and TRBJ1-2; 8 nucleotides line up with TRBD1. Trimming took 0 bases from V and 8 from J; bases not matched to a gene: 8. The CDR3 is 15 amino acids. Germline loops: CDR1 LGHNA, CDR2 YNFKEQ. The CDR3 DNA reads TGTGCCAGCAGCCAAGATAAGACAGGGGAAGACGGCTACACCTTC. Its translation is CASSQDKTGEDGYTF.

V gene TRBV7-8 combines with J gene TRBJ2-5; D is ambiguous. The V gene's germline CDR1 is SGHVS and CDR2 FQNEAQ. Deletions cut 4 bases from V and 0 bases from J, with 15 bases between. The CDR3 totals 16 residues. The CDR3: CASSSKRFQNQETQYF. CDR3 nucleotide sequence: TGTGCCAGCAGCTCCAAGCGCTTTCAGAACCAAGAGACCCAGTACTTC. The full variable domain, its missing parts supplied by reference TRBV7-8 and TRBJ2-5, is GAGVSQSPRYKVAKRGQDVALRCDPISGHVSLFWYQQALGQGPEFLTYFQNEAQLDKSGLPSDRFFAERPEGSVSTLKIQRTQQEDSAVYLCASSSKRFQNQETQYFGPGTRLLVL.

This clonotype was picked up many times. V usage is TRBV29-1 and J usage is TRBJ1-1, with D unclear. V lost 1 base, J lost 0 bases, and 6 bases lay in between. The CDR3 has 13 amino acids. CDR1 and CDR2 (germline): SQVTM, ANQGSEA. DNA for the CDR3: TGCAGCGTTGAAGGTCGATTGAACACTGAAGCTTTCTTT. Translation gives CSVEGRLNTEAFF.

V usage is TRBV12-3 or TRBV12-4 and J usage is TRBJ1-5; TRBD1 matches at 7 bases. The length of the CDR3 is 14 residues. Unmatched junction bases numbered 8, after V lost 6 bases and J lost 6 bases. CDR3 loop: CASSQTGNSQPQHF. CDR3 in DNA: TGTGCCAGCAGCCAGACAGGGAATAGTCAGCCCCAGCATTTT.

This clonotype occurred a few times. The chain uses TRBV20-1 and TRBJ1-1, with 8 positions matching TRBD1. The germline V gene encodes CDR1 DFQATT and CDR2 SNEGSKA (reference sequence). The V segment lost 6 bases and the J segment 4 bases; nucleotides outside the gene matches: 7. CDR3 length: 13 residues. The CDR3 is CSAVHRGSTEAFF. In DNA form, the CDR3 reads TGCAGTGCAGTACACAGGGGGAGCACTGAAGCTTTCTTT.

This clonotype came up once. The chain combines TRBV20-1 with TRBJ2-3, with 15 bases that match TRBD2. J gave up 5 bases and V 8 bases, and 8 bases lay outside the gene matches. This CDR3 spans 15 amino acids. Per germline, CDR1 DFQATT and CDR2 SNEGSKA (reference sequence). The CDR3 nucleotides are TGCAGTTACGGGACTAGCGGGGGGAAACGAGATACGCAGTATTTT. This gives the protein CSYGTSGGKRDTQYF.

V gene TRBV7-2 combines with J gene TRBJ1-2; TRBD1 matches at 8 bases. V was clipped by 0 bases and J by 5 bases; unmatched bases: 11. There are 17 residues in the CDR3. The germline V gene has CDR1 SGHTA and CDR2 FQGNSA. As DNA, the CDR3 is TGTGCCAGCAGCTTAGCGACCGTTAGGGACAGGCTGTATGGCTACACCTTC. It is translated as CASSLATVRDRLYGYTF.

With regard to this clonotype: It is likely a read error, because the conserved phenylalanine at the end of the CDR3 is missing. The CDR3 DNA sequence: TGTGCCAGCAGTTACGGCGGGATGCAAGAGACCCAGTACTGC. This gives the protein CASSYGGMQETQYC. V gene TRBV6-5 combines with J gene TRBJ2-5, with D possibly TRBD2 on 6 matching bases. Germline values: CDR1 MNHEY, CDR2 SVGAGI. V lost 2 bases and J lost 2, with 9 bases in between. This CDR3 region has 14 residues.

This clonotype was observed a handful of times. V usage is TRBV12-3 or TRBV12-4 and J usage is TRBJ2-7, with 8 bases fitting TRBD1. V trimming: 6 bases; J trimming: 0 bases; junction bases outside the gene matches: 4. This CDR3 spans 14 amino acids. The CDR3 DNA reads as TGTGCCAGCAGGCGGACAGGGCGCTCCTACGAGCAGTACTTC. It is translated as CASRRTGRSYEQYF.

For the CDR3, the DNA is TGTGCCTGGAGTGTGGCAGGCACCGGGGAGCTGTTTTTT. It translates to CAWSVAGTGELFF. This chain links TRBV30 with TRBJ2-2, with no clear D. Trimming stripped 0 bases from V and 4 bases from J, with 6 bases between. This CDR3 spans 13 amino acids. Germline V gene lookup returns CDR1 GTSNPN and CDR2 SVGIG (reference sequence).

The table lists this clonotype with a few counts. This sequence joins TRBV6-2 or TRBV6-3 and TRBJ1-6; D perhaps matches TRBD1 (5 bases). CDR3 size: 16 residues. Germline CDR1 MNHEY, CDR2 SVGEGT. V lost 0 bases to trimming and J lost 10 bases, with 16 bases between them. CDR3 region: CASSYSKVGGFSPLHF. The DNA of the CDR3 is TGTGCCAGCAGTTACTCGAAGGTTGGGGGTTTCTCACCCCTCCACTTT.

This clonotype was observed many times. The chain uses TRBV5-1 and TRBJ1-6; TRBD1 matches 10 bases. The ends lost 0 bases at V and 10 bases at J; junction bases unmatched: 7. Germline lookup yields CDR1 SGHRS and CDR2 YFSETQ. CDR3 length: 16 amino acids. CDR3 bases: TGCGCCAGCAGCTTGGCCGGACAGGGGGGAGGATCACCCCTCCACTTT. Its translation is CASSLAGQGGGSPLHF.

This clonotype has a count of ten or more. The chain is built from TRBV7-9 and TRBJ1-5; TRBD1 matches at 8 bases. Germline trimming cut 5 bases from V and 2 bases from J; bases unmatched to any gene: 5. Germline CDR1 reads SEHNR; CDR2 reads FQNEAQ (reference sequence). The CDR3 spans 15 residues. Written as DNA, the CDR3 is TGTGCCAGCAGCCGGACAGGGTTTGGCAATCAGCCCCAGCATTTT. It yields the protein CASSRTGFGNQPQHF.

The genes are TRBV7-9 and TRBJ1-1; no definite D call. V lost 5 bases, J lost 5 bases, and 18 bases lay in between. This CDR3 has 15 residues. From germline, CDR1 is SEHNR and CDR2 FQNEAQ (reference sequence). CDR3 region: CASSKASSSGTEAFF. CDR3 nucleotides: TGTGCCAGCAGCAAAGCATCATCGAGCGGTACTGAAGCTTTCTTT.

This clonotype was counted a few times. The CDR3 protein is CASSLTYDTQYF. In nucleotides, the CDR3 is TGTGCCAGCAGCTTAACGTATGATACGCAGTATTTT. The genes are TRBV11-2 and TRBJ2-3; no firm D call. Germline lookup yields CDR1 SGHAT and CDR2 FQNNGV. This CDR3 contains 12 residues. Trimming left V 2 bases short and J 6 bases short, with 6 bases between.

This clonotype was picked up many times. Written as DNA, the CDR3 is TGTGCCAGCAGCGTAGGACAGGGAGGCAATCAGCCCCAGCATTTT. Translating gives CASSVGQGGNQPQHF. V and J are TRBV9 and TRBJ1-5; 7 nucleotides agree with TRBD1. The CDR3 runs 15 residues. J gave up 2 bases and V 0 bases, and 2 bases lay outside the gene matches. Germline V gives CDR1 SGDLS, CDR2 YYNGEE.

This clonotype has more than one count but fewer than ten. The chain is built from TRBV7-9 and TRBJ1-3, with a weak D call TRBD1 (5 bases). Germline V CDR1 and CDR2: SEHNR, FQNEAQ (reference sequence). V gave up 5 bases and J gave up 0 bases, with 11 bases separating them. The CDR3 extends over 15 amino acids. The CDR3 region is CASSRTGLSGNTIYF. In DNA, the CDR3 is TGTGCCAGCAGCCGCACAGGTCTCTCTGGAAACACCATATATTTT.

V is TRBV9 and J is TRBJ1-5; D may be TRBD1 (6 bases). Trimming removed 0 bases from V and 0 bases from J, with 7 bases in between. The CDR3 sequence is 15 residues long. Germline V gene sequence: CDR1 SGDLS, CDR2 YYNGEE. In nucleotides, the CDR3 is TGTGCCAGCAGCGTAGAGGGACATAGCAATCAGCCCCAGCATTTT. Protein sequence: CASSVEGHSNQPQHF. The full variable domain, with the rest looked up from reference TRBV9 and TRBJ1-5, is DSGVTQTPKHLITATGQRVTLRCSPRSGDLSVYWYQQSLDQGLQFLIQYYNGEERAKGNILERFSAQQFPDLHSELNLSSLELGDSALYFCASSVEGHSNQPQHFGDGTRLSIL.

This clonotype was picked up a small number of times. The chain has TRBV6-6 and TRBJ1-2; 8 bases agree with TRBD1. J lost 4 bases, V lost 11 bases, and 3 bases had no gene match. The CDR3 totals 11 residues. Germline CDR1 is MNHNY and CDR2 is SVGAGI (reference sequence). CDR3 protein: CAGQGLYGYTF. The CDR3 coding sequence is TGTGCCGGACAGGGTCTCTATGGCTACACCTTC.

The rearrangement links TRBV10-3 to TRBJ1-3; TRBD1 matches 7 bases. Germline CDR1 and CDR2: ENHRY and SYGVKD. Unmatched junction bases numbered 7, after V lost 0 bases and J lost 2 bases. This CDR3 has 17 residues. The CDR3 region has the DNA TGTGCCATCAGTGAGTCGGAAAGACAGGGAACTGGAAACACCATATATTTT. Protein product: CAISESERQGTGNTIYF.

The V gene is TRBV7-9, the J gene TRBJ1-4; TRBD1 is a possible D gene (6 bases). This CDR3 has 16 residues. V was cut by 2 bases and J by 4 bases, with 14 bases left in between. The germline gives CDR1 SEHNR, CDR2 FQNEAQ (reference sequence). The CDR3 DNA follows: TGTGCCAGCAGCTTACCGCTACAGGGCCTTAATGAAAAACTGTTTTTT. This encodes CASSLPLQGLNEKLFF.